This T cell receptor (beta chain) was recorded in a study of shared clonotypes between healthy human individuals. The germline V gene has CDR1 SNHLY and CDR2 FYNNEI. CDR3 size: 12 residues. The germline V and J ends were trimmed by 3 bases and 4 bases, with 6 bases remaining between them. Regarding this clone: This CDR3 is also generated by other DNA sequences in the sample.

This table comes from immunoSEQ multiplex PCR, and its TCRdb copy is limited to in-frame clones, with some not included. The sample consists of around 940,000 clones, less than 85% of them appearing once. The rearrangement uses TRBV2 and TRBJ2-5, with D maybe TRBD1 (5 bases). The receptor's source is a man aged 18 to 29 in good health. Sequencing input: memory CD4+ T cells sorted from blood. Subset described: CD45RA-negative fraction. CDR3 sequence reads: CASSDRGETQYF. The CDR3 nucleotides read TGTGCCAGCAGTGATAGGGGAGAGACCCAGTACTTC.